The 17 T cell receptor beta chains below all came from one sample that was sequenced in a study of glioma-infiltrating T cells. TCR alpha and beta CDR3 regions were amplified from RNA using iRepertoire nested multiplex PCR. TCRdb re-called the multiplex PCR reads through MiXCR, storing one row per CDR3 protein. The data hold around 93,000 distinct CDR3 sequences, with about 37% observed a single time. Sequenced sample: glioma tissue, nonneoplastic brain tissue, or PBMCs (not recorded which). The source of these receptors is a human donor with low-grade glioma or glioblastoma, undergoing nonglioma brain surgery, or in good health (not recorded which).

This clonotype was picked up many times. The J gene is TRBJ2-1, the V gene TRBV29-1; 9 nucleotides match TRBD1. CDR3 size: 13 residues. Germline V gene sequence: CDR1 SQVTM, CDR2 ANQGSEA. V shed 7 bases, J shed 6 bases, and the junction held 7 bases outside the gene matches. The CDR3 loop is CSGSGQGINEQFF. The CDR3 region has the DNA TGCAGCGGATCGGGACAGGGAATCAATGAGCAGTTCTTC.

This clonotype has only one observation. Possible read error: a much larger clone is one base away. The genes are TRBV3-1 and TRBJ2-3; D may be TRBD2 (5 bases). The CDR3 spans 15 residues. Germline CDR1 reads LGHDT; CDR2 reads YNNKEL (reference sequence). CDR3: CAGSPRGSGTDTQYF. The CDR3 nucleotides are TGTGCCGGCAGCCCCCGGGGTAGCGGCACAGATACGCAGTATTTT.

This clonotype was counted many times. The chain is built from TRBV19 and TRBJ1-3; D remains unclear. Trimming stripped 3 bases from V and 4 bases from J, with 10 bases between. The V gene's germline CDR1 is LNHDA and CDR2 SQIVND (reference sequence). The CDR3 extends over 14 amino acids. The CDR3 sequence: CASSISLAGNTIYF. The CDR3, as DNA: TGTGCCAGTAGTATCAGTCTCGCCGGAAACACCATATATTTT.

V and J are TRBV24-1 and TRBJ2-3, with D tentatively TRBD1 (5 bases). CDR3 size: 15 residues. CDR1 and CDR2 (germline): KGHDR, SFDVKD. V was clipped by 5 bases and J by 0 bases, with 11 bases between them. CDR3 nucleotides: TGTGCCACCAGTGGGAAGGGGTATAGCACAGATACGCAGTATTTT. It is translated as CATSGKGYSTDTQYF.

This clonotype was seen once. The chain couples TRBV7-2 to TRBJ2-3, with no clear D. Per germline, CDR1 SGHTA and CDR2 FQGNSA. V gave up 6 bases and J gave up 7 bases, with 14 bases separating them. The CDR3 runs 13 residues. CDR3 coding DNA: TGTGCCAGCAGACAATGTCGGAGTTATACGCAGTATTTT. Translating it yields CASRQCRSYTQYF.

Notes on this clonotype: A much larger clonotype is one base distant, so this may be a read error. The V gene is TRBV13, the J gene TRBJ2-1; possible D gene TRBD1, 6 bases. Per the germline V gene, CDR1 is PRHDT and CDR2 is FYEKMQ (reference sequence). This CDR3 spans 14 amino acids. CDR3 in DNA: TGTGCCAGCAGCTCCCGACAGGTCTACAATGGGCAGTTCTTC. This encodes CASSSRQVYNGQFF.

The sample holds many counts of this clonotype. The chain is built from TRBV3-1 and TRBJ2-7, with a weak D call TRBD2 (5 bases). V was trimmed by 5 bases and J by 6 bases, leaving 11 bases between them. Germline loops: CDR1 LGHDT, CDR2 YNNKEL (reference sequence). This CDR3 contains 12 residues. The CDR3 DNA reads as TGTGCCAGCAGCTCTACTCGGGGCGAGCAGTACTTC. Its translation: CASSSTRGEQYF.

This clonotype occurred many times. V gene TRBV7-9 combines with J gene TRBJ2-5, with TRBD2 matching 7 bases. Unmatched junction bases numbered 1, after V lost 3 bases and J lost 3 bases. This CDR3 has 13 amino acids. Germline values: CDR1 SEHNR, CDR2 FQNEAQ (reference sequence). CDR3 residues: CASSFLAEETQYF. In DNA, the CDR3 is TGTGCCAGCAGCTTTCTAGCGGAAGAGACCCAGTACTTC.

On this clonotype: A much larger clone sits a single nucleotide away, making a read error possible. This chain links TRBV19 with TRBJ2-1; a weak D match, TRBD1 (5 bases). Germline loops: CDR1 LNHDA, CDR2 SQIVND (reference sequence). V was trimmed by 4 bases and J by 0 bases, leaving 19 bases between them. The CDR3 is 18 residues long. The CDR3 is CASSTVRVVASSYNEQFF. As DNA, the CDR3 is TGTGCCAGTAGTACTGTCAGGGTTGTTGCAAGCTCCTACAATGAGCAGTTCTTC.

Of note for this clonotype: A single base separates this from a much larger clone, so it may be a read error. V usage is TRBV5-4 and J usage is TRBJ2-3; 9 bases fit TRBD2. The CDR3 spans 17 residues. Germline CDR1 and CDR2: SGHNT and YYREEE (reference sequence). CDR3 DNA sequence: TGTGCCAGCAGCGCCGTTAGGGCTAGCGGGAACACAGATACGAAGTATTTT. The encoded protein is CASSAVRASGNTDTKYF.

This clonotype was picked up many times. The chain employs TRBV11-2 and TRBJ2-5; TRBD1 or TRBD2 may be the D gene (6 bases each). V lost 5 bases and J lost 5, with 9 bases in between. The CDR3 runs to 12 residues. Per germline, CDR1 SGHAT and CDR2 FQNNGV. The CDR3 loop is CASSRGQETQYF. DNA for the CDR3: TGTGCCAGCAGCCGGGGGCAGGAGACCCAGTACTTC.

At least ten counts were recorded for this clonotype. The V gene is TRBV12-3 or TRBV12-4, the J gene TRBJ1-2; 7 bases align to TRBD1. J was trimmed by 5 bases and V by 3 bases; bases with no gene match: 3. The CDR3 is 13 residues long. CDR3 protein: CASSFGRGYGYTF. DNA for the CDR3: TGTGCCAGCAGTTTCGGCAGGGGGTATGGCTACACCTTC.

For this clonotype: The junction and the germline gene differ at one end; a read error may be behind it. The V and J genes are TRBV6-5 and TRBJ2-1, with 8 bases aligning to TRBD2. Per germline, CDR1 MNHEY and CDR2 SVGAGI. This CDR3 region has 13 residues. The CDR3 DNA reads as TGTACCAGCAGACCTGGGCCGGGAGGGACCCAGTTCTTC. Translation gives CTSRPGPGGTQFF.

This clonotype came up many times. The V and J genes are TRBV29-1 and TRBJ1-4; 8 nucleotides match TRBD1. The V segment lost 6 bases and the J segment 4 bases; nucleotides outside the gene matches: 4. Germline assignment: CDR1 SQVTM and CDR2 ANQGSEA. The CDR3 extends over 13 amino acids. The DNA for the CDR3 is TGCAGCGTGGGGGACAGGCGTAATGAAAAACTGTTTTTT. It specifies CSVGDRRNEKLFF. Looking up the rest from reference TRBV29-1 and TRBJ1-4 gives the full variable domain: SAVISQKPSRDICQRGTSLTIQCQVDSQVTMMFWYRQQPGQSLTLIATANQGSEATYESGFVIDKFPISRPNLTFSTLTVSNMSPEDSSIYLCSVGDRRNEKLFFGSGTQLSVL.

This clonotype has a count of ten or more. The V gene is TRBV11-2, the J gene TRBJ2-3; tentatively, D is TRBD1 (6 bases). Germline lookup yields CDR1 SGHAT and CDR2 FQNNGV. The CDR3 has 16 amino acids. Trimming pared 0 bases from V and 1 base from J, leaving 11 bases between. The chain's CDR3 is CASSLEGRGGTDTQYF. The CDR3 coding sequence is TGTGCCAGCAGCTTAGAAGGCAGGGGAGGCACAGATACGCAGTATTTT.

The table lists this clonotype with many counts. This chain connects TRBV28 to TRBJ2-7; 12 nucleotides agree with TRBD1. V dropped 7 bases and J dropped 7; count of bases not matched to a gene: 8. This CDR3 region has 14 residues. Germline V gene lookup returns CDR1 MDHEN and CDR2 SYDVKM. The CDR3 here is CASIRGQGAREQYF. The CDR3 nucleotides read TGTGCCAGCATCCGGGGACAGGGGGCGCGTGAGCAGTACTTC.

This clonotype was detected many times. Here the CDR3 DNA reads TGTGCCAGCAGCGCGGGCCCGTATGGCTACACCTTC. It translates to CASSAGPYGYTF. The rearrangement joins TRBV7-2 to TRBJ1-2; D ambiguous. This CDR3 region has 12 residues. Germline CDR1 reads SGHTA; CDR2 reads FQGNSA. Trimming removed 5 bases from V and 5 bases from J, with 9 bases in between.